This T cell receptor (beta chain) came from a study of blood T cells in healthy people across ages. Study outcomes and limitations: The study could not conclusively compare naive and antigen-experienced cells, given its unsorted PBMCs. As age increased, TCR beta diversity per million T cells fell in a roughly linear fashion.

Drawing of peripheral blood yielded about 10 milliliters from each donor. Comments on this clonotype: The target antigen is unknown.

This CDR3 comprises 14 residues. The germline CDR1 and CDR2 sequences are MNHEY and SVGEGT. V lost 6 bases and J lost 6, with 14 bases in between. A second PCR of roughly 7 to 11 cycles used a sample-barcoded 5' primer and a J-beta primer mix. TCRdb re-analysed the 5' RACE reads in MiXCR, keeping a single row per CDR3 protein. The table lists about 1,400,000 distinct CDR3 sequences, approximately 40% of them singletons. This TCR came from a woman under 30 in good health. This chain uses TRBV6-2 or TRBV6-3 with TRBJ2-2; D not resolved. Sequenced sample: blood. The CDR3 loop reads CASSPPTWAGELFF. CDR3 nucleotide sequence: TGTGCCAGCAGCCCCCCAACCTGGGCCGGGGAGCTGTTTTTT.